Following are 13 T cell receptor beta chains from one sample sequenced in a study of blood T cells in healthy people across ages. Next came a second PCR, run for about 7 to 12 cycles, which used a sample-barcoded 5' primer along with a J-beta primer mix. TCRdb called the 5' RACE reads again in MiXCR, with one record for every CDR3 protein. The sample yields about 1.1 million distinct CDR3 sequences, approximately 38% seen once. The sequencing input was blood. The receptor set was obtained from a man younger than 35 in good health.

This clonotype turned up a few times. The V and J genes are TRBV2 and TRBJ1-2; no clear D gene. Trimming removed 0 bases from V and 4 bases from J, with 6 bases in between. This CDR3 spans 13 amino acids. Germline CDR1 is SNHLY and CDR2 is FYNNEI. CDR3 sequence (DNA): TGTGCCAGCAGTGAAGCCACAGTCTATGGCTACACCTTC. Translation gives CASSEATVYGYTF.

This clonotype showed up just a few times. V and J are TRBV27 and TRBJ2-7, with a tentative D call TRBD2 (6 bases). V was trimmed by 3 bases and J by 1 base, leaving 13 bases between them. The germline V gene encodes CDR1 MNHEY and CDR2 SMNVEV (reference sequence). The CDR3 loop spans 15 amino acids. CDR3 residues: CASSFGGSPSYEQYF. CDR3 DNA: TGTGCCAGCAGTTTCGGGGGATCGCCTTCCTACGAGCAGTACTTC.

This clonotype was observed a handful of times. The rearrangement links TRBV21-1 to TRBJ2-7; the table's D call of TRBD1 was not tested on the DNA. TRBV21-1 corresponds to a pseudogene. The CDR3 is made up of 13 amino acids. The CDR3 loop reads CASRATVFNEQYF. CDR3 sequence (DNA): TGTGCCAGCAGGGCGACAGTTTTCAACGAGCAGTACTTC.

J is TRBJ2-7 and V is TRBV12-5; 8 positions agree with TRBD2. The CDR3 runs 13 residues. CDR1 LGHNT and CDR2 FRNRAP come from the germline V gene. Trimming removed 5 bases from V and 2 bases from J; junction bases left unmatched: 2. CDR3 nucleotide sequence: TGTGCTAGTGGTGCGGGAGGAACCTACGAGCAGTACTTC. It encodes CASGAGGTYEQYF.

This sequence joins TRBV7-2 and TRBJ1-2; the D gene is possibly TRBD1 (5 bases). CDR3 length equals 15 residues. Germline CDR1 is SGHTA and CDR2 is FQGNSA. With 5 bases removed from V and 0 bases from J, the gap between germline ends came to 13 bases. CDR3 residues: CASSPDSEANYGYTF. DNA for the CDR3: TGTGCCAGCAGCCCCGACAGCGAGGCTAACTATGGCTACACCTTC.

This clonotype was seen a handful of times. The rearrangement uses TRBV5-1 and TRBJ2-1; D is tentatively TRBD1 or TRBD2 (5 bases each). The length of the CDR3 is 13 residues. Germline V gene sequence: CDR1 SGHRS, CDR2 YFSETQ. Trimming stripped 9 bases from V and 8 bases from J, with 18 bases between. The CDR3 region has the DNA TGCGCCACCGGGACGACCTTTGAGGATGAGCAGTTCTTC. This codes for CATGTTFEDEQFF.

This clonotype was counted only a few times. The gene calls are TRBV7-2 and TRBJ2-1; 11 positions match TRBD1. The CDR3 extends over 16 amino acids. V shed 5 bases and J 7 bases; nucleotides not matched to a gene: 10. Germline CDR1 and CDR2: SGHTA and FQGNSA. The CDR3 reads CASSLNRDRGVNEQFF. In DNA form, the CDR3 reads TGTGCCAGCAGCCTGAACCGGGACAGGGGGGTTAATGAGCAGTTCTTC.

J is TRBJ2-1 and V is TRBV5-1, with D perhaps TRBD2 (5 bases). The CDR3 has 16 amino acids. V lost 0 bases, J lost 0 bases, and 10 bases lay in between. CDR1 is SGHRS, CDR2 YFSETQ, per germline. The CDR3 spells CASSLDREVSYNEQFF. The CDR3 DNA reads as TGCGCCAGCAGCTTGGATCGGGAAGTCTCCTACAATGAGCAGTTCTTC.

The rearrangement joins TRBV19 to TRBJ1-2; 7 nucleotides line up with TRBD1. In germline, CDR1 is LNHDA, CDR2 SQIVND (reference sequence). With 5 bases clipped from V and 5 bases from J, the junction kept 14 bases outside the gene matches. The CDR3 covers 16 residues. In DNA, the CDR3 is TGTGCCAGTAGTGCTTCCGGGACAGCAACATCTTATGGCTACACCTTC. It is translated as CASSASGTATSYGYTF.

This clonotype appeared a few times. V gene TRBV20-1 combines with J gene TRBJ1-3, with 12 bases matching TRBD1. CDR1 DFQATT and CDR2 SNEGSKA come from the germline V gene (reference sequence). With 1 base clipped from V and 4 bases from J, the junction kept 5 bases outside the gene matches. This CDR3 spans 16 amino acids. The CDR3 is CSARVGTGGSGNTIYF. CDR3 DNA sequence: TGCAGTGCTAGAGTAGGGACAGGGGGCAGCGGAAACACCATATATTTT.

The chain carries TRBV12-3 or TRBV12-4 and TRBJ2-1, with D unclear. Trimming shortened V by 0 bases and J by 7 bases, and 10 bases separated the two germline ends. The CDR3 totals 14 residues. CDR3 residues: CASSLANYQNEQFF. DNA for the CDR3: TGTGCCAGCAGTTTAGCGAACTACCAGAATGAGCAGTTCTTC.

This clonotype showed up just a few times. V and J are TRBV25-1 and TRBJ2-3; no definite D call. Germline V CDR1 and CDR2: MGHDK, SYGVNS. The V end was cut by 10 bases, the J end by 0 bases, with 11 bases between. The CDR3 has 13 amino acids. The CDR3 nucleotides are TGTGCCATCCGGGTTACTAGCACAGATACGCAGTATTTT. Amino acids: CAIRVTSTDTQYF.

This clonotype was counted a few times. The chain recombines TRBV2 with TRBJ2-5; D is unclear. Per the germline V gene, CDR1 is SNHLY and CDR2 is FYNNEI. The CDR3 sequence is 12 residues long. Between the trimmed V and J ends, which lost 8 bases and 4 bases, there was a span of 11 bases. CDR3 coding DNA: TGTGCCAGCTCCTATTGGGGAGAGACCCAGTACTTC. Protein: CASSYWGETQYF.